This T cell receptor beta chain emerged from a study of shared clonotypes between healthy human individuals. Across the whole study: The plates for each donor numbered three CD4 naive, three CD4 memory, two CD8 naive and one CD8 memory. Findings and caveats of the study: There were few donors, and this limited the genetic and exposure-history diversity represented. Four donors had 4% to 6.5% of their naive CD4 clonotypes in common. In general, naive subsets displayed greater estimated richness than memory subsets did.

The method was immunoSEQ multiplex PCR; TCRdb's version includes in-frame clones alone and lacks a portion of them. The sample carries millions of clones, around 93% recorded once. V lost 0 bases, J lost 0 bases, and 6 bases lay in between. The CDR3 runs to 14 residues. Germline CDR1 LNHNV, CDR2 YYDKDF (reference sequence). It was CD45RO-negative cells, positively selected for CCR7, that made up naive CD8 cells, with terminally differentiated effector memory CD45RA+ cells excluded. This clone was observed once. Its antigen is unidentified. The clonotype was recovered from a man in his late teens or twenties in good health. Some clones in this sample may be carry-over from other donors' samples. Sequencing was done on a sample of naive CD8+ T cells from PBMCs. The rearrangement joins TRBV15 to TRBJ2-7; D unresolved. The CDR3 protein is CATSRDWSSYEQYF. The CDR3 coding sequence is TGTGCCACCAGCAGAGATTGGAGCTCCTACGAGCAGTACTTC.